This TCR beta chain was observed in a study of T cells after yellow fever vaccination. Broader study findings: Of the clonotypes, a small share occurred in both CD4 and CD8 compartments. Weaker, the secondary response peaked sooner, at day 5 versus 15. Contamination by abundant bulk-population clonotypes could be present in FACS-sorted repertoires.

In regard to this clonotype: Its target is unknown.

Synthesis of TCR cDNA relied on 5'RACE template switching, which attached a universal primer site and UMIs. TCRdb reprocessed the 5' RACE reads with MiXCR, giving one entry per CDR3 protein. This sample has 400,000 or so distinct CDR3 sequences, with roughly 11% found just once. The V end lost 8 bases, the J end lost 4 bases, and 14 bases lay between the germline ends. This CDR3 spans 13 amino acids. Germline-derived CDR1 and CDR2 are MDHEN and SYDVKM. The receptor was isolated from a man between 18 and 29 years old who received the YFV17D yellow fever vaccine. This chain connects TRBV28 to TRBJ1-2; a possible D gene is TRBD1 (5 bases). Sequenced material: PBMCs, taken on the day of the first yellow fever vaccination. CDR3 coding DNA: TGTGCCAGCTGGGACTCTTGGGGCTATGGCTACACCTTC. It yields the protein CASWDSWGYGYTF.